The rows below give T cell receptor beta chains drawn from one sample of a study of T cell responses to AZD1222 COVID-19 vaccine. Libraries were prepared by immunoSEQ multiplex PCR; TCRdb keeps only in-frame clonotypes and omits some of them. The table lists approximately 5,800 clones, more than 75% of them singletons. The source was peripheral blood, collected 28 days after the second AZD1222 dose. These receptors all come from an adult who received the AZD1222 COVID-19 vaccine. Both conserved end residues are part of each CDR3. Each record gives: J gene, clone size, V gene, D gene, CDR3 DNA, CDR3 protein. D genes are given only for firm matches. The size entry is marked missing in some rows and otherwise reads once, few, many or a size class.

TRBJ2-1 . TRBV24-1 . TGTGCCACCAGTGACCATTCCCAGGGTGACTCCTACAATGAGCAGTTCTTC CATSDHSQGDSYNEQFF
TRBJ1-5 few TRBV30 . TGTGCCTGGAGTGTTAGGAATCAGCCCCAGCATTTT CAWSVRNQPQHF
TRBJ1-2 . TRBV25-1 TRBD1 TGTGCCAGCAGTGACCGGGACAGGGGGCGCAGTGGCTACACCTTC CASSDRDRGRSGYTF
TRBJ1-1 . TRBV6-1 . TGTGCCAGCAGTGAAGTAGGAGGAACCCCAGCTTTCTTT CASSEVGGTPAFF
TRBJ2-2 . TRBV20-1 . TGCAGTGCTAGTAACGGGGTAACCGGGGAGCTGTTTTTT CSASNGVTGELFF
TRBJ1-1 . TRBV30 . TGTGCCTCCTTATTGAACACTGAAGCTTTCTTT CASLLNTEAFF
TRBJ2-3 . TRBV5-1 TRBD2 TGCGCCAGCAGCTTGGGGGCTAGCGGGATCACAGATACGCAGTATTTT CASSLGASGITDTQYF
TRBJ1-4 . TRBV7-9 . TGTGCCAGCAGCCAGGGGCCAGGGAGGGATGAAAAACTGTTTTTT CASSQGPGRDEKLFF
TRBJ1-3 . TRBV6-5 . TGTGCCAGCAGTAACCCAATGGGCTCTGGAAACACCATATATTTT CASSNPMGSGNTIYF
TRBJ2-3 . TRBV24-1 TRBD2 TGTGCCACCAGTGACTCCCGACTAGCGGGAGGGGTAGATACGCAGTATTTT CATSDSRLAGGVDTQYF
TRBJ2-1 . TRBV6-4 . TGTGCCAGCAGTCGGACAGCTTACTACAATGAGCAGTTCTTC CASSRTAYYNEQFF
TRBJ2-3 . TRBV27 . TGTGCCAGCAGCCCCTATCTCCGGGGGCTAGATACGCAGTATTTT CASSPYLRGLDTQYF
TRBJ1-3 once TRBV19 . TGTGCCAGTAGTATCGGACAGACTGGAAACACCATATATTTT CASSIGQTGNTIYF
TRBJ1-1 . TRBV28 . TGTGCCAGCCAAGTGAACACTGAAGCTTTCTTT CASQVNTEAFF
TRBJ2-3 . TRBV12-3/TRBV12-4 . TGTGCCAGCAGCTTCCTGGATACGCAGTATTTT CASSFLDTQYF
TRBJ1-6 . TRBV11-1 . TGTGCCAGCAGCTCGGGACGGTCGAATTCACCCCTCCACTTT CASSSGRSNSPLHF
TRBJ2-7 . TRBV5-1 TRBD2 TGCGCCAGCAGCTTGGACGGGACTAGCATTTCCTACGAGCAGTACTTC CASSLDGTSISYEQYF
TRBJ2-3 . TRBV7-3 TRBD2 TGTGCCAGCAGCTTAACTGGTTTTGGCGGGGGAGCTACAGATACGCAGTATTTT CASSLTGFGGGATDTQYF
TRBJ2-3 . TRBV15 . TGTGCCACCAGCCCTGAGGGCGGGATAGAGGATACGCAGTATTTT CATSPEGGIEDTQYF
TRBJ2-1 . TRBV7-9 TRBD2 TGTGCCAGCAGCCGACTAGCGGGAGTACTAAATGAGCAGTTCTTC CASSRLAGVLNEQFF
TRBJ2-1 . TRBV5-1 . TGCGCCAGCAGCTTGGCAGGTAGGGGTGAGCAGTTCTTC CASSLAGRGEQFF
TRBJ2-3 . TRBV5-4 TRBD1 TGTGCCAGCAGCTTTCCCGGGACAGGGTCGGGGGAGCAGTATTTT CASSFPGTGSGEQYF
TRBJ1-1 few TRBV4-2 . TGTGCCAGCTCACCTGGGGGAATGAACACTGAAGCTTTCTTT CASSPGGMNTEAFF
TRBJ2-1 . TRBV7-2 . TGTGCCAGCAGCTTAGCTTCCGCAATCTACAATGAGCAGTTCTTC CASSLASAIYNEQFF
TRBJ1-2 once TRBV3-1/TRBV3-2 TRBD1 TGTGCCAGCAGCCAAGAGGTCGCCGGGACAGGCCTCATACTACATGGCTACACCTTC CASSQEVAGTGLILHGYTF
TRBJ2-1 . TRBV21-1 . TGTGCCAGCAACCCTGCCACAGATCATCACTCCTACAATGAGCAGTTCTTC CASNPATDHHSYNEQFF
TRBJ2-5 . TRBV27 TRBD2 TGTGCCAGCAGTTTCCCCTCGGGACTAGCGGGAGGGAGAGGGGGACAAGAGACCCAGTACTTC CASSFPSGLAGGRGGQETQYF
TRBJ2-2 . TRBV28 . TGTGCCAGCAGTTCCGGGACCTACACCGGGGAGCTGTTTTTT CASSSGTYTGELFF
TRBJ1-1 . TRBV7-9 TRBD1 TGTGCCAGCAGCCCAGGGGGGTTAAACACTGAAGCTTTCTTT CASSPGGLNTEAFF
TRBJ2-1 . TRBV5-1 . TGCGCCAGCAGCTTAAACTCCTACAATGAGCAGTTCTTC CASSLNSYNEQFF
TRBJ2-1 . TRBV5-1 . TGCGCCAGTCTTTTAAATCAGGGGACCGATGAGCAGTTCTTC CASLLNQGTDEQFF
TRBJ1-2 . TRBV28 . TGTGCCAGCAGTGTAACGACAGTCCCTCAAGGCTACACCTTC CASSVTTVPQGYTF
TRBJ1-6 once TRBV19 . TGTGCCAGTACCAAACTCGCAGGGGAAAGTTCACCCCTCCACTTT CASTKLAGESSPLHF
TRBJ1-6 . TRBV28 . TGTGCCAGCAACGAGAAGAGCTCCTATAATTCACCCCTCCACTTT CASNEKSSYNSPLHF
TRBJ2-3 . TRBV12-5 TRBD2 TGTGCTGAAAGCGAAACAAGGGAGCGGGGGCGGAATACGCAGTATTTT CAESETRERGRNTQYF
TRBJ1-1 . TRBV5-1 . TGCGCCAGCATGGGGAACACTGAAGCTTTCTTT CASMGNTEAFF
TRBJ2-2 . TRBV11-1 . TGTGCCAGCAGCCCGGGACAGAACACCGGGGAGCTGTTTTTT CASSPGQNTGELFF
TRBJ2-1 few TRBV24-1 . TGTGCCACCAGTTCCCCCAGAAATTCCTACAATGAGCAGTTCTTC CATSSPRNSYNEQFF
TRBJ1-5 large TRBV24-1 . TGTGCCACCAGTGATTGGGGTTACAATCAGCCCCAGCATTTT CATSDWGYNQPQHF
TRBJ2-6 . TRBV4-3 . TGCGCCAGCAGCCAAGGGGCAGGGAGCTCTGGGGCCAACGTCCTGACTTTC CASSQGAGSSGANVLTF
TRBJ2-1 . TRBV19 . TGTGCCAGTAGTATAGGACTCCTTGGGGTTAATAATGAGCAGTTCTTC CASSIGLLGVNNEQFF
TRBJ1-2 . TRBV18 . TGTGCCAGCTCACCGGGGGACTCTGGCTACACCTTC CASSPGDSGYTF
TRBJ2-1 few TRBV10-3 . TGTGCCATCAGCTCGGGAAATGAGCAGTTCTTC CAISSGNEQFF